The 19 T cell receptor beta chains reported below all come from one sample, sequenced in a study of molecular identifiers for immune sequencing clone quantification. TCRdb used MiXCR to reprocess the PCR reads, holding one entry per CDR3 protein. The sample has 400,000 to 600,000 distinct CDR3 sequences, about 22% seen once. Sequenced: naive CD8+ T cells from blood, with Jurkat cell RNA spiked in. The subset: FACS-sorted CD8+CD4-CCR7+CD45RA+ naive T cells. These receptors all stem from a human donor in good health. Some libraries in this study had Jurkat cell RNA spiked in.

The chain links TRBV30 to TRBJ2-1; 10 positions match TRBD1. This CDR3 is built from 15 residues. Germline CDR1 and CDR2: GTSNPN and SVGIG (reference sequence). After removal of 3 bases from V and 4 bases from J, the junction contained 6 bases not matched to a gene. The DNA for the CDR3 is TGTGCCTGGAGGCAAGGACAGGGGGGGTACAATGAGCAGTTCTTC. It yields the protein CAWRQGQGGYNEQFF.

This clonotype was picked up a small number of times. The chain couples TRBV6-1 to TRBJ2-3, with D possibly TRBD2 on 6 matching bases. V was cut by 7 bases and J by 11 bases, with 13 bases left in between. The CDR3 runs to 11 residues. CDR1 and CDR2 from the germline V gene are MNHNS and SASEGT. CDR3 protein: CASIGLRGQYF. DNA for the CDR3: TGTGCCAGCATTGGACTACGGGGGCAGTATTTT.

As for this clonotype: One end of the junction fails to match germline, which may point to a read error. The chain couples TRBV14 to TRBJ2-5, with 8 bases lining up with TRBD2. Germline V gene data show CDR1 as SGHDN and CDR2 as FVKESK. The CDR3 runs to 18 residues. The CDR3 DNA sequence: TGTGCCTGCAGCCAAGATCTCCCCAGCGGGGGACCTCAAGAGACCCAGTACTTC. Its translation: CACSQDLPSGGPQETQYF.

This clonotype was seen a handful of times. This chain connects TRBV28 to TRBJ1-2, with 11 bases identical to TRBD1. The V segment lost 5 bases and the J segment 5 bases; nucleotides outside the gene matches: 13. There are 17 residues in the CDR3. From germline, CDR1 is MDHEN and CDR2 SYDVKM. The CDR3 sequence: CASSLLRADRGPYGYTF. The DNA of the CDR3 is TGTGCCAGCAGTCTACTCCGCGCGGACAGGGGGCCGTATGGCTACACCTTC.

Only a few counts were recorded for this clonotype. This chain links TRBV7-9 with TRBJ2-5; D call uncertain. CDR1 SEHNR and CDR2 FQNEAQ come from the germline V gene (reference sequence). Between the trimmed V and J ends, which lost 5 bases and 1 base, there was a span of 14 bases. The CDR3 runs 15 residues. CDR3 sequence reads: CASSPQIRPQETQYF. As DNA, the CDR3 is TGTGCCAGCAGCCCCCAGATTAGACCCCAAGAGACCCAGTACTTC.

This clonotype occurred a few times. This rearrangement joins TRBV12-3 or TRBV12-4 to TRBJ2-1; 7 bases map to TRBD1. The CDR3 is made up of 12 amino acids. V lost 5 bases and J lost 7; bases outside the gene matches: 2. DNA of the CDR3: TGTGCCAGCAGTCCGGGACAGAATGAGCAGTTCTTC. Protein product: CASSPGQNEQFF.

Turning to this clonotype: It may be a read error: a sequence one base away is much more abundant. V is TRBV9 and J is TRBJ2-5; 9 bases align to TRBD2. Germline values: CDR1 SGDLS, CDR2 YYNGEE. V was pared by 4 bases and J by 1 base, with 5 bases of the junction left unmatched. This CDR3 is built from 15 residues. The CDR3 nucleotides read TGTGCCAGCAGCTCCGGGACTAGCAGCCAAGAGACCCAGTACTTC. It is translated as CASSSGTSSQETQYF.

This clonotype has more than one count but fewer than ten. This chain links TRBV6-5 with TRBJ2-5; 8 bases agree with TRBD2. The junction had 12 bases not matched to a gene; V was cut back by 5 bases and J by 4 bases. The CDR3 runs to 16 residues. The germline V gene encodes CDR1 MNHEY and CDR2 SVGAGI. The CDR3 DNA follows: TGTGCCAGCAGTGAGGGCCGAGGACTAGCCCGAGAGACCCAGTACTTC. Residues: CASSEGRGLARETQYF.

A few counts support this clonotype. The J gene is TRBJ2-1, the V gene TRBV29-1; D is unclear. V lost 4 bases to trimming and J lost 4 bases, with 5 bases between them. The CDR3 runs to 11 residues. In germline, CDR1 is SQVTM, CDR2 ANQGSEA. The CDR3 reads CSVGHYNEQFF. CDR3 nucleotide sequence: TGCAGCGTTGGACATTACAATGAGCAGTTCTTC.

Written as DNA, the CDR3 is TGTGCCAGCAGCTTATCCCCAGGACAGGGGGATCCGGAAGAGACCCAGTACTTC. Translation gives CASSLSPGQGDPEETQYF. V and J are TRBV13 and TRBJ2-5, with TRBD1 matching over 10 bases. The CDR3 covers 18 residues. In germline, CDR1 is PRHDT, CDR2 FYEKMQ (reference sequence). Trimming cost V 2 bases and J 3 bases; bases outside gene matches: 12.

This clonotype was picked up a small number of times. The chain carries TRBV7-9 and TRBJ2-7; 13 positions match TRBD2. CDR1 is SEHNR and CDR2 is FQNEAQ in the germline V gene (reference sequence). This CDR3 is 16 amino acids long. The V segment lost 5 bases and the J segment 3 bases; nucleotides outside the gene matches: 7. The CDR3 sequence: CASSHTRTSGSYEQYF. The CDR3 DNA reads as TGTGCCAGCAGCCACACCAGGACTAGCGGGAGCTACGAGCAGTACTTC.

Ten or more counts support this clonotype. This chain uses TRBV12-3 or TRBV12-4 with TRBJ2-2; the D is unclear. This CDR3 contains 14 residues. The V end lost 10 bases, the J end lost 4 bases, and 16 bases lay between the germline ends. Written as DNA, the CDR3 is TGTGCCATCAACAGCCCATGGTCCACCGGGGAGCTGTTTTTT. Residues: CAINSPWSTGELFF.

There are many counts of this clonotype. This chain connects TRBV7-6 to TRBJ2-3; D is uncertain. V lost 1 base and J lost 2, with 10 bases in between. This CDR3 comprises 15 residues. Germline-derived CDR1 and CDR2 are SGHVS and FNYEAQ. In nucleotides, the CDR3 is TGTGCCAGCAGCTTAGATTGGGCCACCACAGATACGCAGTATTTT. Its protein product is CASSLDWATTDTQYF.

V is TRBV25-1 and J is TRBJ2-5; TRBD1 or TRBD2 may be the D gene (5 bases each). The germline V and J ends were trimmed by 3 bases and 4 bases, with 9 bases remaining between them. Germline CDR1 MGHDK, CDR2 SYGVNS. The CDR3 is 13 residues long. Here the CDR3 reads CASSEGVPETQYF. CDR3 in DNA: TGTGCCAGCAGTGAGGGGGTCCCAGAGACCCAGTACTTC.

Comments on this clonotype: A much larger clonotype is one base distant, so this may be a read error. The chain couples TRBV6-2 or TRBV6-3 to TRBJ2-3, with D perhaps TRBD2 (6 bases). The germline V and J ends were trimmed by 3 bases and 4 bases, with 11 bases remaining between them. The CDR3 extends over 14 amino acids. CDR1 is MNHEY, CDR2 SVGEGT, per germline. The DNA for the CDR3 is TGTGCCAGCAGTTATACTTCTAGCGCAGATACGCAGTATTTT. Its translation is CASSYTSSADTQYF.

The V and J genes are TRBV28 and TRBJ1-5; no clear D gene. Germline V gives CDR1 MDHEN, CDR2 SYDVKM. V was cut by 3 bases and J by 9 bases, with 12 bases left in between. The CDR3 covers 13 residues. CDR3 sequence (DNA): TGTGCCAGCAGTTTGAAGGTTTCGAGGCCCCAGCATTTT. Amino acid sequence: CASSLKVSRPQHF.

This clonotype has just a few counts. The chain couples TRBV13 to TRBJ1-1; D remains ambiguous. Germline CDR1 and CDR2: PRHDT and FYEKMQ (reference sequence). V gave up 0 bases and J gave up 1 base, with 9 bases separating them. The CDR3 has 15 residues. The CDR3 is CASSLGLGGNTEAFF. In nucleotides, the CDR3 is TGTGCCAGCAGCTTAGGATTAGGAGGGAACACTGAAGCTTTCTTT.

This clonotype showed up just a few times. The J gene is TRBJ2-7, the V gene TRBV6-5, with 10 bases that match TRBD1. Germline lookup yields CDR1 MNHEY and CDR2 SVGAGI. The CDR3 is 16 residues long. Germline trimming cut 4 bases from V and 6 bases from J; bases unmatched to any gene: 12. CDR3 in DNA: TGTGCCAGCAGTTCCCTTGCGACAGGGGGCTTGGCCGAGCAGTACTTC. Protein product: CASSSLATGGLAEQYF.

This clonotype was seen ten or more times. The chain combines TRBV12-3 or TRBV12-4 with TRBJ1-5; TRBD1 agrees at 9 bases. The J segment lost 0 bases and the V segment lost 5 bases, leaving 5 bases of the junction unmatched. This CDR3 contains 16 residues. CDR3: CASSPGTGHSNQPQHF. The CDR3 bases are TGTGCCAGCAGTCCCGGGACAGGGCATAGCAATCAGCCCCAGCATTTT.